The entry below gives a single T cell receptor (beta chain) sequence along with its context. Only in-frame clones appear in the TCRdb table, and some are missing; sequencing was by immunoSEQ multiplex PCR. Of fewer than 350,000 clones detected, around nine tenths appear once; the ten largest clones hold about 5.2%. The entry originates in a study of blood T cell repertoires in COVID-19. From germline, CDR1 is LGHDT and CDR2 YNNKEL (reference sequence). Trimming removed 0 bases from V and 9 bases from J, with 14 bases in between. The CDR3 extends over 14 amino acids. The study drew participants aged about 18 to 89 years from fewer than 30 US areas.

This receptor was identified in a man between 60 and 70 years old who had recovered from COVID-19. Sequencing used PBMCs or T cells enriched from blood (not recorded which). This chain links TRBV3-1 (or the pseudogene TRBV3-2) with TRBJ1-2; D may be TRBD1 (6 bases). The CDR3 loop reads CASSQDHLRDSYTF. The CDR3 coding sequence is TGTGCCAGCAGCCAAGATCATCTAAGGGACAGCTACACCTTC.